The rows below give T cell receptor beta chains drawn from one sample of a study of blood T cells in healthy people across ages. TCRdb redid the calling of the 5' RACE reads with MiXCR, one entry per CDR3 protein. The sample has 1.6 million or so distinct CDR3 sequences, about 31% seen once. Sequenced: blood. These receptors originate from a woman in her thirties in good health. Both conserved end residues are part of each CDR3. Each record gives: CDR3 DNA, CDR3 protein, V gene, clone size, J gene, D gene. D genes are given only for firm matches. Clone size appears in some rows only: once, few, many, or a class for an expanded clone.

TGTGCCAGCAGAACCTCGGGGACAGTCGTCGCCTACGAGCAGTACTTC | CASRTSGTVVAYEQYF | TRBV28 | NA | TRBJ2-7 | TRBD1
TGTGCCAGCAGTGAATGGGGGGGGTCACAGCACGAGCAGTACTTC | CASSEWGGSQHEQYF | TRBV6-1 | few | TRBJ2-7 | TRBD2
TGCAGTGCTAGAACCGGGACAGCAGGAGGCTACACCTTC | CSARTGTAGGYTF | TRBV20-1 | few | TRBJ1-2 | TRBD1
TGTGCCAGCAGCGCCGGGACTAGCGGGACTTATACGCAGTATTTT | CASSAGTSGTYTQYF | TRBV6-6 | many | TRBJ2-3 | TRBD2
TGTGCCAGCAGCCAAGATGTGGCAGGCCGCGACGAGCAGTACTTC | CASSQDVAGRDEQYF | TRBV14 | few | TRBJ2-7 | NA
TGTGCCAGCAGCCGGGCGGGGGCCAACTATGGCTACACCTTC | CASSRAGANYGYTF | TRBV9 | NA | TRBJ1-2 | NA
TGCGCCAGCAGACGCGGGACAGCGGGGGAAAAACTGTTTTTT | CASRRGTAGEKLFF | TRBV5-1 | NA | TRBJ1-4 | TRBD1
TGTGCCAGCATGGCAGGGATGAGCTCACCCCTCCACTTT | CASMAGMSSPLHF | TRBV6-1 | few | TRBJ1-6 | NA
TGTGCCAGCAGTGATGTTTCTGGGACAGAGCAGTTCTTC | CASSDVSGTEQFF | TRBV2 | many | TRBJ2-1 | NA
TGTGCCAGCAGTGGCAGGGAGGGGGCAGGGTACGAGCAGTACTTC | CASSGREGAGYEQYF | TRBV6-1 | once | TRBJ2-7 | NA
TGTGCCAGCAGCGGACTAGCGGGAGGGATCTCCTACGAGCAGTACTTC | CASSGLAGGISYEQYF | TRBV2 | NA | TRBJ2-7 | TRBD2